Listed here are 23 T cell receptor beta chains from one sample, sequenced in a study of vaccination and CD4 T cells after COVID-19. Once obtained from cultured CD4+ T cells, the DNA was sequenced using the Oncomine TCR Beta short-read assay. TCRdb independently ran MiXCR on the PCR reads; one entry per CDR3 protein. The sample lists roughly 6,900 distinct CDR3 sequences; 60% to 80% were seen once. Treatment given: approximately nine-day PBMC culture with coronavirus spike peptide pools or control peptides (ViraFEST assay). Their antigens are not known. The sequenced material came from CD4+ T cells from blood, cultured in vitro. All receptors come from a human donor who had recovered from COVID-19.

J is TRBJ1-1 and V is TRBV30; D possibly corresponds to TRBD1 (6 bases). The V end lost 3 bases, the J end lost 1 base, and 12 bases lay between the germline ends. The CDR3 length is 14 residues. CDR1 GTSNPN and CDR2 SVGIG come from the germline V gene (reference sequence). This CDR3 reads CAWSARGGNTEAFF. CDR3 coding DNA: TGTGCCTGGAGCGCCCGAGGGGGGAACACTGAAGCTTTCTTT. Full variable domain (missing parts from reference TRBV30 and TRBJ1-1): SQTIHQWPATLVQPVGSPLSLECTVEGTSNPNLYWYRQAAGRGLQLLFYSVGIGQISSEVPQNLSASRPQDRQFILSSKKLLLSDSGFYLCAWSARGGNTEAFFGQGTRLTVV.

In this sample, this clonotype turned up a few times. The rearrangement links TRBV12-3 or TRBV12-4 to TRBJ1-2; TRBD1 matches 10 bases. The ends lost 5 bases at V and 1 base at J; junction bases unmatched: 1. The CDR3 covers 14 residues. CDR3 in amino acids: CASSRDRGNYGYTF. The CDR3 nucleotides read TGTGCCAGCAGTAGGGACAGGGGTAACTATGGCTACACCTTC.

The chain uses TRBV12-3 or TRBV12-4 and TRBJ1-6; no reliable D call. The CDR3 has 14 amino acids. Trimming took off 3 bases at V and 9 bases at J, with 12 bases between the two ends. The CDR3 here is CASSLAPIGSPLHF. Here the CDR3 DNA reads TGTGCCAGCAGTTTGGCACCAATAGGTTCACCCCTCCACTTT.

The chain couples TRBV4-3 to TRBJ2-3, with a weak D call TRBD2 (5 bases). The CDR3 length is 15 residues. V shed 1 base and J shed 0 bases, with 8 bases lying between them. Germline V CDR1 and CDR2: LGHNA, YSLEER. The CDR3 spells CASSQVPGSTDTQYF. Written as DNA, the CDR3 is TGCGCCAGCAGCCAAGTACCGGGGAGCACAGATACGCAGTATTTT.

The CDR3 loop is CASSRTGDSYNEQFF. CDR3 coding DNA: TGTGCCAGCAGCCGGACAGGAGACTCCTACAATGAGCAGTTCTTC. V gene TRBV7-2 combines with J gene TRBJ2-1; TRBD1 matches at 7 bases. This CDR3 has 15 residues. Per the germline V gene, CDR1 is SGHTA and CDR2 is FQGNSA. V lost 5 bases and J lost 0; bases outside the gene matches: 4.

Regarding this clonotype: One junction end does not reproduce the germline sequence, and a read error may be involved. The J gene is TRBJ1-1, the V gene TRBV5-5; unclear D gene. Germline lookup yields CDR1 SGHKS and CDR2 YYEKEE (reference sequence). The CDR3 has 12 residues. CDR3 bases: TGTGCCAGCAGCTTGGCCAGCACTGAGGCTTTCTTT. It translates to CASSLASTEAFF.

V gene TRBV20-1 combines with J gene TRBJ2-3; 8 bases are a match to TRBD2. Germline values: CDR1 DFQATT, CDR2 SNEGSKA (reference sequence). The CDR3 is made up of 18 amino acids. The junction had 14 bases not matched to a gene; V was cut back by 3 bases and J by 0 bases. CDR3 loop: CSARAHSGGVSSTDTQYF. DNA of the CDR3: TGCAGTGCTAGGGCCCACAGCGGGGGCGTCTCTAGCACAGATACGCAGTATTTT.

V gene TRBV5-1 combines with J gene TRBJ2-3; D gene uncertain. Germline CDR1 reads SGHRS; CDR2 reads YFSETQ. With 4 bases removed from V and 0 bases from J, the gap between germline ends came to 12 bases. The CDR3 spans 15 residues. CDR3 sequence (DNA): TGCGCCAGCAGCACCGGTGGGGTTAGCACAGATACGCAGTATTTT. Its protein is CASSTGGVSTDTQYF.

The chain uses TRBV7-9 and TRBJ2-1, with TRBD2 matching 11 bases. This CDR3 is 16 amino acids long. V shed 5 bases, J shed 4 bases, and the junction held 7 bases outside the gene matches. The germline CDR1 and CDR2 sequences are SEHNR and FQNEAQ (reference sequence). The DNA for the CDR3 is TGTGCCAGCAGCCCCACCGGGACTAGCGGTTACAATGAGCAGTTCTTC. It codes for CASSPTGTSGYNEQFF.

V is TRBV20-1 and J is TRBJ1-5; D is possibly TRBD1 (5 bases). This CDR3 has 14 amino acids. CDR1 DFQATT and CDR2 SNEGSKA come from the germline V gene (reference sequence). V gave up 1 base and J gave up 7 bases, with 14 bases separating them. In nucleotides, the CDR3 is TGCAGTGCTAGAGTGTCGGGGGATGGGCAGCCCCAGCATTTT. Translating it yields CSARVSGDGQPQHF.

J is TRBJ2-5 and V is TRBV24-1; 14 nucleotides line up with TRBD2. Germline values: CDR1 KGHDR, CDR2 SFDVKD. The CDR3 sequence is 17 residues long. V shed 3 bases and J 5 bases; nucleotides not matched to a gene: 7. The chain's CDR3 is CATSDPTSGRARETQYF. The CDR3 nucleotides read TGTGCCACCAGTGATCCGACTAGCGGGAGGGCCAGGGAGACCCAGTACTTC.

J is TRBJ2-5 and V is TRBV10-1; D uncertain. Trimming removed 3 bases from V and 2 bases from J, with 10 bases in between. CDR3 length: 14 residues. From germline, CDR1 is WNHNN and CDR2 SYGVQD (reference sequence). The CDR3 sequence is CASSERDKQETQYF. The DNA for the CDR3 is TGCGCCAGCAGTGAAAGAGACAAACAAGAGACCCAGTACTTC.

This clonotype has a single count. The genes are TRBV6-5 and TRBJ1-1; 8 bases line up with TRBD1. Germline trimming cut 4 bases from V and 0 bases from J; bases unmatched to any gene: 1. CDR1 is MNHEY, CDR2 SVGAGI, per germline. The CDR3 totals 14 residues. The CDR3 nucleotides are TGTGCCAGCAGTTCGGGACAGGTGAACACTGAAGCTTTCTTT. Translating gives CASSSGQVNTEAFF.

This clonotype was counted a single time. This chain connects TRBV6-1 to TRBJ2-3; weak D call: TRBD2 (7 bases). In germline, CDR1 is MNHNS, CDR2 SASEGT. V was clipped by 11 bases and J by 3 bases, with 18 bases between them. The CDR3 extends over 14 amino acids. CDR3 bases: TGTGCCTGCACTGCGGGGGCGGAAACAGATACGCAGTATTTT. Translating it yields CACTAGAETDTQYF.

The J gene is TRBJ1-1, the V gene TRBV25-1, with D unresolved. This CDR3 region has 14 residues. Trimming took 2 bases from V and 4 from J, leaving 11 bases between them. Germline-derived CDR1 and CDR2 are MGHDK and SYGVNS. CDR3 protein: CASSERRWGTEAFF. Written as DNA, the CDR3 is TGTGCCAGCAGTGAACGGCGATGGGGCACTGAAGCTTTCTTT.

The V call is TRBV11-3, the J call TRBJ2-6, with D possibly being TRBD1 (6 bases). V gave up 5 bases and J gave up 0 bases, with 14 bases separating them. Germline V gene sequence: CDR1 SGHNT, CDR2 YENEEA. The CDR3 is made up of 17 amino acids. CDR3 in amino acids: CASSLLRGPSGANVLTF. CDR3 coding DNA: TGTGCCAGCAGCCTCCTCAGGGGACCCTCTGGGGCCAACGTCCTGACTTTC.

V usage is TRBV2 and J usage is TRBJ2-7; 10 nucleotides match TRBD1. CDR1 is SNHLY and CDR2 is FYNNEI in the germline V gene. Unmatched junction bases numbered 5, after V lost 6 bases and J lost 3 bases. The CDR3 covers 14 residues. CDR3 amino acids: CASRTGTGDYEQYF. CDR3 nucleotide sequence: TGTGCCAGCAGAACCGGGACAGGGGACTACGAGCAGTACTTC.

This sequence joins TRBV30 and TRBJ2-2, with D maybe TRBD1 (6 bases). The CDR3 contains 14 residues. The germline gives CDR1 GTSNPN, CDR2 SVGIG (reference sequence). Trimming pared 2 bases from V and 0 bases from J, leaving 7 bases between. CDR3 protein: CAWSKGANTGELFF. CDR3 bases: TGTGCCTGGAGTAAGGGGGCGAACACCGGGGAGCTGTTTTTT. The variable domain in full, completed from reference TRBV30 and TRBJ2-2, reads SQTIHQWPATLVQPVGSPLSLECTVEGTSNPNLYWYRQAAGRGLQLLFYSVGIGQISSEVPQNLSASRPQDRQFILSSKKLLLSDSGFYLCAWSKGANTGELFFGEGSRLTVL.

This clonotype has only one observation. The chain links TRBV20-1 to TRBJ1-1; 8 bases map to TRBD1. The CDR3 loop spans 14 amino acids. Germline CDR1 and CDR2: DFQATT and SNEGSKA (reference sequence). Losses at the gene ends were 6 bases for V and 5 bases for J; bases not matched to a gene: 11. The CDR3 nucleotides are TGCAGTGCCCCGTGGCAGGGGGCCGAAACTGAAGCTTTCTTT. This encodes CSAPWQGAETEAFF.

This rearrangement joins TRBV6-1 to TRBJ1-1; possible D gene TRBD1, 6 bases. CDR1 and CDR2 from the germline V gene are MNHNS and SASEGT. V lost 6 bases and J 1 base, leaving 12 bases between the germline ends. The CDR3 spans 14 residues. The CDR3, as DNA: TGTGCCAGCAGCACACAGGGCTCGAACACTGAAGCTTTCTTT. This encodes CASSTQGSNTEAFF.

This clonotype has just a few counts. The rearrangement links TRBV20-1 to TRBJ2-1; TRBD1 matches at 7 bases. V lost 6 bases, J lost 7 bases, and 3 bases stayed unmatched. The CDR3 runs 11 residues. CDR1 and CDR2 (germline): DFQATT, SNEGSKA (reference sequence). The CDR3 protein is CSALDRNEQFF. The CDR3 region has the DNA TGCAGTGCGCTGGACAGGAATGAGCAGTTCTTC.

This clonotype turned up a few times. The chain joins TRBV20-1 to TRBJ1-5; 7 nucleotides match TRBD1. Germline lookup yields CDR1 DFQATT and CDR2 SNEGSKA (reference sequence). Losses at the gene ends were 4 bases for V and 1 base for J; bases not matched to a gene: 7. The CDR3 runs 15 residues. CDR3 amino acids: CSATQQGTSNQPQHF. The CDR3 region has the DNA TGCAGTGCTACACAACAGGGGACGAGCAATCAGCCCCAGCATTTT.

The chain links TRBV6-4 to TRBJ2-3; the D gene is possibly TRBD1 (6 bases). Trimming left V 2 bases short and J 2 bases short, with 11 bases between. This CDR3 is 15 amino acids long. Germline CDR1 reads MRHNA; CDR2 reads SNTAGT. This CDR3 reads CASSDGGWDTDTQYF. CDR3 DNA: TGTGCCAGCAGTGACGGGGGCTGGGACACAGATACGCAGTATTTT.